This record concerns one TCR beta chain sequence. As yet, its antigen is unknown. This entry is derived from a study of T-cell memory formation after mild COVID-19. Study details: Clusters were largely donor specific. Overall study results and limits: While clones contracting from day 15 to 85 were balanced between CD4 and CD8, later expanders leaned CD4+. Pre-infection memory already had some responding clones, implying cross-reactive memory joined. Mainly in CM and EM were contracting CD4+ clones; CD8+ were in EMRA.

TCRdb re-called the 5' RACE reads through MiXCR, storing one row per CDR3 protein. Here the sample spans 350,000 or so distinct CDR3 sequences, roughly 21% being singletons. Material: PBMCs or a T cell subset sorted from them (not recorded which). The clonotype originates from an adult woman who had mild COVID-19 (a few samples of this study predate the infection). Cell type and time point are not known.

CDR3 sequence reads: CASSGRLDFQETQYF. The CDR3 coding sequence is TGTGCCAGCAGTGGGCGGTTGGACTTTCAAGAGACCCAGTACTTC. The chain employs TRBV12-3 or TRBV12-4 and TRBJ2-5; tentatively, D is TRBD2 (5 bases). There are 15 residues in the CDR3. Trimming cost V 5 bases and J 2 bases, with 15 bases left between them.